Below, 12 T cell receptor beta chains from the same sample are listed, as sequenced in a study of Ad26.COV2.S vaccination and SARS-CoV-2 variants. Clones were sequenced by immunoSEQ multiplex PCR, and TCRdb holds only the in-frame ones, with some missing. Found here are 350,000 to 450,000 clones, around nine tenths of them singletons; the top ten hold 1.9%. As for treatment: around 19 received Ad26.COV2.S at low or high dose, single or two shots; about 5 received placebo; per-sample allocation not given. Specimen acquisition occurred on day 63 following the initial vaccine or placebo injection. The material was peripheral blood, obtained in a trial of Ad26.COV2.S vaccine versus placebo. The receptor source for this set is a person between 18 and 65 years old who received the Ad26.COV2.S COVID-19 vaccine or a placebo.

This clone was seen just once. The rearrangement links TRBV29-1 to TRBJ2-1; D might be TRBD2 (5 bases). Between the trimmed V and J ends, which lost 4 bases and 7 bases, there was a span of 14 bases. The CDR3 totals 13 residues. Germline CDR1 SQVTM, CDR2 ANQGSEA. In DNA form, the CDR3 reads TGCAGCGTTGCGATGGACTCTTGGAATGAGCAGTTCTTC. Encoded protein: CSVAMDSWNEQFF.

This clone was observed once. The rearrangement uses TRBV11-2 and TRBJ2-4; possible D gene TRBD2, 5 bases. The length of the CDR3 is 14 residues. The V gene lost 6 bases and the J gene lost 7 bases, with 16 bases spanning the gap. Germline V gene lookup returns CDR1 SGHAT and CDR2 FQNNGV. In DNA form, the CDR3 reads TGTGCCAGCAGTCGCGGGCGCATTGGGAACATTCAGTACTTC. This encodes CASSRGRIGNIQYF.

Only one count was recorded for this clone. V and J are TRBV9 and TRBJ2-1; D is uncertain. CDR3 length equals 15 residues. Trimming removed 0 bases from V and 4 bases from J, with 11 bases in between. Germline CDR1 is SGDLS and CDR2 is YYNGEE. The CDR3: CASSVGSLGYNEQFF. The CDR3 coding sequence is TGTGCCAGCAGCGTAGGGAGCCTCGGGTACAATGAGCAGTTCTTC.

V and J are TRBV4-1 and TRBJ2-3, with unresolved D. Germline V gene sequence: CDR1 MGHRA, CDR2 YSYEKL. V lost 4 bases and J lost 0, with 14 bases in between. The CDR3 loop spans 16 amino acids. CDR3 in DNA: TGCGCCAGCAGCCCCCATCCGGCGGCTAGCACAGATACGCAGTATTTT. Translation gives CASSPHPAASTDTQYF.

J is TRBJ1-3 and V is TRBV29-1, with no clear D. Germline-derived CDR1 and CDR2 are SQVTM and ANQGSEA. This CDR3 contains 14 residues. Trimming cost V 2 bases and J 7 bases, with 15 bases left between them. CDR3 region: CSVESGAGANTIYF. Here the CDR3 DNA reads TGCAGCGTTGAATCAGGAGCAGGAGCTAACACCATATATTTT.

This chain connects TRBV21-1 to TRBJ1-2; TRBD1 is taken as the D call from the table, unchecked against the DNA. TRBV21-1 is an annotated pseudogene. The CDR3 loop spans 13 amino acids. The CDR3 sequence: CASSNMGQDSLFF. CDR3 in DNA: TGTGCCAGCAGTAATATGGGACAGGATTCTCTCTTCTTC.

The rearrangement joins TRBV5-5 to TRBJ2-2; TRBD1 agrees at 10 bases. After removal of 3 bases from V and 4 bases from J, the junction contained 6 bases not matched to a gene. The CDR3 length is 16 residues. Germline CDR1 SGHKS, CDR2 YYEKEE (reference sequence). This CDR3 reads CASSSRQGAVTGELFF. CDR3 in DNA: TGTGCCAGCAGCTCGCGACAGGGGGCGGTCACCGGGGAGCTGTTTTTT.

This chain uses TRBV27 with TRBJ2-7; D unclear. The germline V gene encodes CDR1 MNHEY and CDR2 SMNVEV (reference sequence). The V gene lost 8 bases and the J gene lost 6 bases, with 14 bases spanning the gap. The CDR3 is 12 amino acids. Here the CDR3 DNA reads TGTGCCAGCTCCTGGCGCGGTGGCGAGCAGTACTTC. This sequence encodes CASSWRGGEQYF.

The chain carries TRBV28 and TRBJ2-3; 8 nucleotides align to TRBD1. Germline V gene sequence: CDR1 MDHEN, CDR2 SYDVKM. The trim removed 7 bases at V and 2 bases at J, leaving 11 bases unmatched. The CDR3 is 16 amino acids. The CDR3 loop reads CASTPFGQGYTDTQYF. CDR3 nucleotide sequence: TGTGCCAGCACCCCTTTCGGACAGGGATACACAGATACGCAGTATTTT.

The V gene is TRBV7-8, the J gene TRBJ2-7; TRBD1 agrees at 7 bases. Trimming cost V 4 bases and J 6 bases; bases outside gene matches: 6. The V gene's germline CDR1 is SGHVS and CDR2 FQNEAQ. The CDR3 extends over 13 amino acids. This CDR3 reads CASSSDRVGEQYF. The CDR3 region has the DNA TGTGCCAGCAGCTCCGACAGGGTTGGCGAGCAGTACTTC.

V and J are TRBV30 and TRBJ2-1; the D is unclear. Germline-derived CDR1 and CDR2 are GTSNPN and SVGIG (reference sequence). This CDR3 region has 16 residues. V dropped 0 bases and J dropped 3 bases, with 15 bases sitting between them. For the CDR3, the DNA is TGTGCCTGGAGTGTACCTTGGCCCAAGAACTACAATGAGCAGTTCTTC. It yields the protein CAWSVPWPKNYNEQFF.

The CDR3 nucleotides are TGTGCCAGTAGTCCTGCGGGACAGGGTGCCTACGAGCAGTACTTC. It yields the protein CASSPAGQGAYEQYF. The chain employs TRBV19 and TRBJ2-7; 9 bases map to TRBD1. The CDR3 length is 15 residues. The germline V gene encodes CDR1 LNHDA and CDR2 SQIVND (reference sequence). V shed 5 bases and J 2 bases; nucleotides not matched to a gene: 7.